This T cell receptor (beta chain) was sequenced for a study of blood T cells in healthy people across ages (dated by TCRdb to the mid-2010s). Turning to the overall study: In model experiments, roughly one uniquely barcoded TCR beta cDNA molecule per two T cells was captured by template switching. The study measured age-related changes in TCR beta repertoire diversity using deep sequencing normalized with unique cDNA molecular identifiers. The donors were split into four age groups: young (average around 16 years), middle-aged (about 40), aged (more than 60) and long-lived (approximately 80). To avoid experimental bias, donors of different ages were distributed randomly across sequencing lanes. The study analyzed two additional independent replicas of 1 million unique cDNA reads from the same blood draw for two donors, one aged 18 to 30 and one aged 80 or older. The study at large found these results: Compared with the aged group, the long-lived group had more naive CD4+ T cells, fewer expanded clones and increased TCR diversity, a pattern suggesting age selection. Estimates of total diversity based on one million sequenced T cells were considered lower bounds and underestimates. There was a strong correlation between observed TCR beta diversity and the percentage of naive T cells measured by flow cytometry. Observed TCR beta diversity per million T cells fell roughly linearly with age, and a significant reduction was already apparent by age around 40. Bulk unsorted PBMC profiling prevented conclusive comparison of naive and antigen-experienced compartments. The CMV infection status of donors was not known, potentially confounding age-related changes in expanded clonotypes.

Library construction relied on 5' RACE. TCRdb records Illumina HiSeq 2500 as the sequencer. A second PCR of about 7 to 12 cycles was performed with a sample-barcoded 5' primer and a J-beta primer mix. A template-switch 5' adaptor carrying 12 random nucleotides introduced a unique molecular identifier onto each TCR beta cDNA molecule. At least 2.5 million CDR3-containing paired-end reads were obtained from each sample. The Mint cDNA synthesis kit, primed by a TRBC-specific oligonucleotide, was used to synthesize first-strand cDNA from all RNA. After uracil-DNA glycosylase treatment, a first 18-cycle PCR used universal primers M1SS and BC2_uni_R on all cDNA. The original pipeline was this. Each sample was normalized by randomly selecting 1 million high-quality reads, each carrying a distinct molecular identifier. Reads sharing molecular identifiers were discarded rather than binned into consensus sequences. MiTCR, with a Q25 quality threshold and the strictest error-elimination algorithm, was used for CDR3 identification, clonotype clustering and error correction. A nonparametric unseen species model with Euler transformation was used to estimate a lower bound on total TCR beta diversity. TCRdb itself trimmed the public reads at Q25 with fastp, ran MiXCR and retained productive beta chains. Rows with a matching CDR3 protein are joined into one entry that keeps the most common DNA and genes. For this entry, the V and J calls and clone size follow TCRdb and not the study's own pipeline. The sample table holds about 970,000 distinct CDR3 sequences, of which just over 50% were seen once. The ten most abundant clones make up 20% to 25% of the sample.

The donors were some 36 Caucasian individuals from Russia, aged roughly 6 to 90 years, who were systemically healthy. Each donor gave 9 to 10 milliliters of peripheral blood, collected into EDTA-treated Vacutainer tubes. Ficoll-Paque density-gradient centrifugation was used to isolate PBMCs, with at least 6.5 million per sample. Total RNA was extracted from PBMCs with Trizol reagent, with at least 5 micrograms obtained per sample. The percentages of naive CD45RAhigh/CD27high T cells were determined by flow cytometry on a PBMC aliquot from every donor. In regard to this clonotype: Its antigen remains unidentified. The junction departs from germline at one end; a sequencing error may be responsible.

The germline V gene provides CDR1 SGHNT and CDR2 YENEEA. The CDR3 spans 16 residues, from the cysteine through the phenylalanine. Of the read, only the CDR3 DNA is kept; its 48 bases are in frame from base 1. The clonotype was recovered from a woman in her fifties or sixties in good health. Recombination joined TRBV11-3 with TRBJ2-1; TRBD1 fits 10 bases in the junction. The sequencing input was blood. DNA sequence: TGTGCCAGCAGTAAGTGGGGACAGGGGTATGGCGATGAACAGTTCTTC. Its translation reads: CASSKWGQGYGDEQFF.